The 6 T cell receptor beta chains presented below share a single source sample, sequenced in a study of blood T cells in healthy people across ages. A sample-barcoded 5' primer and a J-beta primer mix were used in a second PCR of roughly 7 to 11 cycles. TCRdb ran MiXCR on the 5' RACE reads and lists one entry per CDR3 protein. The sample consists of about 800,000 distinct CDR3 sequences, more than 35% of them appearing once. Specimen: blood. The receptors were sampled from a man older than 75 in good health.

The V gene is TRBV28, the J gene TRBJ2-1, with D maybe TRBD2 (5 bases). With 4 bases removed from V and 0 bases from J, the gap between germline ends came to 13 bases. The CDR3 extends over 16 amino acids. Germline loops: CDR1 MDHEN, CDR2 SYDVKM. The CDR3 nucleotides are TGTGCCAGCAGTTCACAAGCGGATAGCTCCTACAATGAGCAGTTCTTC. Translating gives CASSSQADSSYNEQFF.

The sample holds a few counts of this clonotype. CDR3 sequence (DNA): TGTGCCAGCAGCTTAATATTTAGCACAGATACGCAGTATTTT. This translates into CASSLIFSTDTQYF. The chain carries TRBV7-2 and TRBJ2-3, with no clear D. The CDR3 runs 14 residues. Trimming stripped 2 bases from V and 0 bases from J, with 6 bases between. Per germline, CDR1 SGHTA and CDR2 FQGNSA.

This rearrangement joins TRBV6-5 to TRBJ2-5, with D possibly matching TRBD2 (6 bases). The CDR3 is made up of 14 amino acids. Trimming took off 0 bases at V and 5 bases at J, with 10 bases between the two ends. CDR1 MNHEY and CDR2 SVGAGI come from the germline V gene. CDR3 protein: CASSYSEGLETQYF. The CDR3 nucleotides read TGTGCCAGCAGTTACTCGGAGGGTTTGGAGACCCAGTACTTC.

This clonotype came up a few times. The V and J genes are TRBV7-2 and TRBJ2-1; the match to TRBD2 covers 9 bases. This CDR3 is built from 14 residues. CDR1 and CDR2 from the germline V gene are SGHTA and FQGNSA. Trimming cost V 5 bases and J 4 bases; bases outside gene matches: 3. The CDR3 nucleotides are TGTGCCAGCAGCACTACTAGCGGGTACAATGAGCAGTTCTTC. This codes for CASSTTSGYNEQFF.

The V gene is TRBV5-1, the J gene TRBJ1-4, with TRBD1 matching 11 bases. The junction had 6 bases not matched to a gene; V was cut back by 0 bases and J by 8 bases. The CDR3 length is 16 residues. Germline-derived CDR1 and CDR2 are SGHRS and YFSETQ. CDR3 protein: CASSLGTGGFWEKLFF. The DNA of the CDR3 is TGCGCCAGCAGCTTGGGGACAGGGGGCTTTTGGGAAAAACTGTTTTTT.

Worth noting for this clonotype: A much more abundant neighbour one base away suggests this may be a read error. The chain carries TRBV7-9 and TRBJ2-5, with TRBD2 as a possible D gene (5 bases). Trimming removed 3 bases from V and 1 base from J, with 9 bases in between. Germline-derived CDR1 and CDR2 are SEHNR and FQNEAQ (reference sequence). CDR3 length: 14 residues. CDR3 amino acids: CASSLTTCQETQYF. The CDR3 bases are TGTGCCAGCAGCTTGACTACCTGCCAAGAGACCCAGTACTTC. Based on the CDR3 plus reference TRBV7-9 and TRBJ2-5, the full variable domain is DTGVSQNPRHKITKRGQNVTFRCDPISEHNRLYWYRQTLGQGPEFLTYFQNEAQLEKSRLLSDRFSAERPKGSFSTLEIQRTEQGDSAMYLCASSLTTCQETQYFGPGTRLLVL.